This TCR beta chain originates from a study of blood T cell repertoires in COVID-19. Libraries were prepared by immunoSEQ multiplex PCR; TCRdb keeps only in-frame clonotypes and omits some of them. The sample includes 45,000 to 70,000 clones, around 90% of them seen just once. After removal of 4 bases from V and 7 bases from J, the junction contained 8 bases not matched to a gene. The germline CDR1 and CDR2 sequences are SGHRS and YFSETQ. This CDR3 has 15 amino acids. In its sample, this clone was seen once. J is TRBJ2-1 and V is TRBV5-1, with 10 bases that match TRBD2. The material sequenced was peripheral blood. The sequence derives from a woman aged 55-69 years with active or convalescent COVID-19. The CDR3 here is CASSPRLAGLNEQFF. CDR3 coding DNA: TGCGCCAGCAGCCCCCGACTAGCGGGCCTAAATGAGCAGTTCTTC.